Following are 25 T cell receptor beta chains from one sample sequenced in a study of OX40 agonist ivuxolimab in advanced cancers. Sequenced by immunoSEQ multiplex PCR; TCRdb stores in-frame clones only, minus some. The table has 60,000 to 100,000 clones, roughly 91% seen once; the top ten hold approximately 0.25%. The source was CD4+ or CD8+ T cells sorted from blood, collected in a trial of the OX40 agonist ivuxolimab. The receptors shown here come from an adult with an advanced solid tumor such as melanoma, head and neck, liver or kidney cancer.

Only one count was recorded for this clone. Because the CDR3's place on the DNA is in doubt, the DNA is left out and the CDR3 is given as listed by TCRdb. This chain links TRBV19 with TRBJ2-1. The CDR3 spans 14 amino acids, including both terminal residues. The germline CDR1 and CDR2 sequences are LNHDA and SQIVND (reference sequence). The CDR3 region is CASSPTYFGNEQFF.

The genes are TRBV5-1 and TRBJ1-2; 9 bases are shared with TRBD1. Germline V gives CDR1 SGHRS, CDR2 YFSETQ. The junction had 4 bases not matched to a gene; V was cut back by 0 bases and J by 4 bases. The CDR3 loop spans 15 amino acids. CDR3 protein: CASSLEGQGTYGYTF. CDR3 DNA sequence: TGCGCCAGCAGCTTGGAAGGACAGGGGACCTATGGCTACACCTTC.

A few counts support this clone. The chain combines TRBV9 with TRBJ2-1, with TRBD2 identical over 8 bases. This CDR3 has 16 amino acids. V shed 4 bases, J shed 9 bases, and the junction held 15 bases outside the gene matches. Germline CDR1 is SGDLS and CDR2 is YYNGEE. The DNA for the CDR3 is TGTGCCAGCAGCCCTCAGACGGGACTAGTGGGTCTTGAGCAGTTCTTC. Translated: CASSPQTGLVGLEQFF.

The rearrangement joins TRBV7-9 to TRBJ2-1; 9 bases match TRBD2. The CDR3 runs to 15 residues. The trim removed 1 base at V and 7 bases at J, leaving 5 bases unmatched. The germline V gene encodes CDR1 SEHNR and CDR2 FQNEAQ (reference sequence). In DNA, the CDR3 is TGTGCCAGCAGCTTAGTGGCGGGAGGGTGGAATGAGCAGTTCTTC. Translating gives CASSLVAGGWNEQFF.

The V call is TRBV7-9, the J call TRBJ1-1; D uncertain. Deletions cut 2 bases from V and 1 base from J, with 14 bases between. Germline V gene sequence: CDR1 SEHNR, CDR2 FQNEAQ (reference sequence). The CDR3 is made up of 16 amino acids. In nucleotides, the CDR3 is TGTGCCAGCAGCTTATGGGCAATCAGGCAGAACACTGAAGCTTTCTTT. Protein: CASSLWAIRQNTEAFF.

This clone has a single count. V and J are TRBV18 and TRBJ2-2; D not resolved. The length of the CDR3 is 13 residues. V lost 6 bases and J lost 6, with 11 bases in between. Looked up from germline, CDR1 is KGHSH and CDR2 is LQKENI. CDR3 coding DNA: TGTGCCAGCTCGCGAAACTGGCCCGGGGAGCTGTTTTTT. Its protein product is CASSRNWPGELFF. Combining the CDR3 with reference TRBV18 and TRBJ2-2 gives the whole variable domain NAGVMQNPRHLVRRRGQEARLRCSPMKGHSHVYWYRQLPEEGLKFMVYLQKENIIDESGMPKERFSAEFPKEGPSILRIQQVVRGDSAAYFCASSRNWPGELFFGEGSRLTVL.

This chain uses TRBV5-4 with TRBJ2-3; 8 positions match TRBD2. CDR1 and CDR2 (germline): SGHNT, YYREEE (reference sequence). Losses at the gene ends were 1 base for V and 0 bases for J; bases not matched to a gene: 1. This CDR3 comprises 15 residues. The CDR3 region is CASSLTSGSTDTQYF. The CDR3 DNA sequence: TGTGCCAGCAGCTTGACTAGCGGAAGCACAGATACGCAGTATTTT.

The chain carries TRBV4-2 and TRBJ1-1; 7 positions agree with TRBD1. V gave up 3 bases and J gave up 7 bases; unmatched junction bases: 14. Per germline, CDR1 LGHNA and CDR2 YNFKEQ. The CDR3 has 16 residues. The CDR3 loop reads CASSHKQDRVVDEAFF. CDR3 DNA: TGTGCCAGCAGCCACAAACAAGACAGGGTTGTGGATGAAGCTTTCTTT.

This chain connects TRBV19 to TRBJ1-1, with unresolved D. CDR1 and CDR2 from the germline V gene are LNHDA and SQIVND (reference sequence). V gave up 3 bases and J gave up 2 bases, with 25 bases separating them. This CDR3 has 19 residues. The CDR3 is CASSIIKGRRMASNTEAFF. The CDR3 nucleotides are TGTGCCAGTAGTATTATTAAAGGGAGGCGAATGGCGAGCAACACTGAAGCTTTCTTT.

The chain combines TRBV7-9 with TRBJ2-7; 8 nucleotides agree with TRBD1. CDR3 length: 14 amino acids. Trimming removed 5 bases from V and 5 bases from J; junction bases left unmatched: 8. Germline V gene data show CDR1 as SEHNR and CDR2 as FQNEAQ (reference sequence). The CDR3 DNA reads as TGTGCCAGCAGCACTCGGGACAGGATCGACGAGCAGTACTTC. It translates to CASSTRDRIDEQYF.

V is TRBV7-2 and J is TRBJ2-1; TRBD2 agrees at 8 bases. This CDR3 comprises 16 residues. J was trimmed by 3 bases and V by 0 bases; bases with no gene match: 4. Germline assignment: CDR1 SGHTA and CDR2 FQGNSA. CDR3 DNA: TGTGCCAGCAGCTTAGCTGGTAGCGGGATCTACAATGAGCAGTTCTTC. It specifies CASSLAGSGIYNEQFF.

This rearrangement joins TRBV10-1 to TRBJ2-1; 13 bases are shared with TRBD2. The CDR3 is 15 residues long. After removal of 6 bases from V and 8 bases from J, the junction contained 7 bases not matched to a gene. Germline V CDR1 and CDR2: WNHNN, SYGVQD (reference sequence). CDR3 in amino acids: CASRPGTSGTDEQFF. The DNA of the CDR3 is TGCGCCAGCAGACCCGGGACTAGCGGGACGGATGAGCAGTTCTTC.

This chain connects TRBV6-6 to TRBJ1-6; tentative D call: TRBD1 (5 bases). The germline V and J ends were trimmed by 2 bases and 8 bases, with 7 bases remaining between them. From germline, CDR1 is MNHNY and CDR2 SVGAGI (reference sequence). This CDR3 spans 13 amino acids. The CDR3 sequence: CASSYGADSPLHF. CDR3 nucleotides: TGTGCCAGCAGTTACGGGGCCGATTCACCCCTCCACTTT.

This clone appeared a single time. The V and J genes are TRBV6-5 and TRBJ2-1; no definite D call. This CDR3 is 11 amino acids long. Per the germline V gene, CDR1 is MNHEY and CDR2 is SVGAGI. V was trimmed by 5 bases and J by 9 bases, leaving 8 bases between them. The CDR3: CASSGWGEQFF. The DNA for the CDR3 is TGTGCCAGCAGTGGGTGGGGTGAGCAGTTCTTC.

The chain couples TRBV19 to TRBJ1-1, with D uncertain. With 0 bases removed from V and 0 bases from J, the gap between germline ends came to 23 bases. There are 20 residues in the CDR3. Germline V gives CDR1 LNHDA, CDR2 SQIVND (reference sequence). In DNA form, the CDR3 reads TGTGCCAGTAGTATAGATCGTGGGCCTAACGGCAGGACCCTGAACACTGAAGCTTTCTTT. Translating it yields CASSIDRGPNGRTLNTEAFF.

The chain joins TRBV7-2 to TRBJ2-5; 10 bases map to TRBD1. The end of the DNA aligns better with TRBJ2-7, so the J call may be wrong. Germline CDR1 SGHTA, CDR2 FQGNSA. This CDR3 comprises 16 residues. CDR3 loop: CASSLYGTGEGLEQYF. DNA of the CDR3: TGTGCCAGCAGCTTATACGGGACAGGGGAGGGGCTCGAGCAGTACTTC.

This chain links TRBV14 with TRBJ2-7; a weak D match, TRBD2 (5 bases). V dropped 3 bases and J dropped 0 bases, with 9 bases sitting between them. Germline V gives CDR1 SGHDN, CDR2 FVKESK. The CDR3 has 14 amino acids. The CDR3 bases are TGTGCCAGCAGCCATCGCGGGTTCTCCTACGAGCAGTACTTC. Translating gives CASSHRGFSYEQYF.

This sequence joins TRBV5-5 and TRBJ2-5; 8 bases are shared with TRBD2. The CDR3 runs 15 residues. The germline gives CDR1 SGHKS, CDR2 YYEKEE (reference sequence). The V segment lost 7 bases and the J segment 0 bases; nucleotides outside the gene matches: 8. CDR3 nucleotide sequence: TGTGCCAGCGTAAGAGCGGGGGTTTACCAAGAGACCCAGTACTTC. Amino acid sequence: CASVRAGVYQETQYF.

The chain is built from TRBV28 and TRBJ2-1; 7 bases line up with TRBD2. The ends lost 8 bases at V and 4 bases at J; junction bases unmatched: 14. The CDR3 length is 16 residues. Germline CDR1 is MDHEN and CDR2 is SYDVKM. The CDR3 spells CASQVGGGPLYNEQFF. CDR3 coding DNA: TGTGCCAGCCAAGTGGGGGGAGGGCCGTTGTACAATGAGCAGTTCTTC.

This chain joins TRBV7-7 and TRBJ2-3; TRBD2 might be the D (6 bases). Germline V gene sequence: CDR1 SSHAT, CDR2 FNYEAQ (reference sequence). This CDR3 has 15 residues. V was cut by 3 bases and J by 0 bases, with 10 bases left in between. CDR3 sequence reads: CASSLGDSSTDTQYF. CDR3 bases: TGTGCCAGCAGCTTGGGGGACTCTAGCACAGATACGCAGTATTTT.

This chain links TRBV28 with TRBJ2-3; 7 bases match TRBD2. V lost 6 bases, J lost 4 bases, and 7 bases stayed unmatched. The CDR3 sequence is 14 residues long. From germline, CDR1 is MDHEN and CDR2 SYDVKM. The chain's CDR3 is CASREAGRADTQYF. The DNA of the CDR3 is TGTGCCAGCAGAGAAGCGGGACGGGCAGATACGCAGTATTTT.

The table lists this clone with a count of one. Written as DNA, the CDR3 is TGTGCCAGCAGCCATAGAAAAGGCTCCGCAGAACCTACCGGGGAGCTGTTTTTT. It translates to CASSHRKGSAEPTGELFF. This rearrangement joins TRBV4-2 to TRBJ2-2; D gene uncertain. CDR1 is LGHNA and CDR2 is YNFKEQ in the germline V gene. The CDR3 covers 18 residues. Trimming shortened V by 3 bases and J by 5 bases, and 22 bases separated the two germline ends.

V and J are TRBV27 and TRBJ1-4; no definite D call. The CDR3 is made up of 15 amino acids. The V gene lost 5 bases and the J gene lost 2 bases, with 12 bases spanning the gap. Per germline, CDR1 MNHEY and CDR2 SMNVEV (reference sequence). The CDR3: CASSAPPGTNEKLFF. The CDR3, as DNA: TGTGCCAGCAGTGCCCCCCCGGGGACTAATGAAAAACTGTTTTTT. The variable domain in full, with the rest retrieved from reference TRBV27 and TRBJ1-4, is EAQVTQNPRYLITVTGKKLTVTCSQNMNHEYMSWYRQDPGLGLRQIYYSMNVEVTDKGDVPEGYKVSRKEKRNFPLILESPSPNQTSLYFCASSAPPGTNEKLFFGSGTQLSVL.

This clone was detected once. The rearrangement uses TRBV5-4 and TRBJ2-7; TRBD2 agrees at 10 bases. V lost 4 bases to trimming and J lost 2 bases; unmatched junction nucleotides: 6. The CDR3 covers 15 residues. From germline, CDR1 is SGHNT and CDR2 YYREEE (reference sequence). The CDR3 bases are TGTGCCAGCAGCCCAGGACTAGCGGAAACCTACGAGCAGTACTTC. It encodes CASSPGLAETYEQYF.

V gene TRBV5-4 combines with J gene TRBJ2-7; D gene unclear. Germline CDR1 reads SGHNT; CDR2 reads YYREEE (reference sequence). The V end was cut by 2 bases, the J end by 3 bases, with 6 bases between. The CDR3 totals 12 residues. The CDR3, as DNA: TGTGCCAGCAGCTTTCGGAACTACGAGCAGTACTTC. This gives the protein CASSFRNYEQYF.